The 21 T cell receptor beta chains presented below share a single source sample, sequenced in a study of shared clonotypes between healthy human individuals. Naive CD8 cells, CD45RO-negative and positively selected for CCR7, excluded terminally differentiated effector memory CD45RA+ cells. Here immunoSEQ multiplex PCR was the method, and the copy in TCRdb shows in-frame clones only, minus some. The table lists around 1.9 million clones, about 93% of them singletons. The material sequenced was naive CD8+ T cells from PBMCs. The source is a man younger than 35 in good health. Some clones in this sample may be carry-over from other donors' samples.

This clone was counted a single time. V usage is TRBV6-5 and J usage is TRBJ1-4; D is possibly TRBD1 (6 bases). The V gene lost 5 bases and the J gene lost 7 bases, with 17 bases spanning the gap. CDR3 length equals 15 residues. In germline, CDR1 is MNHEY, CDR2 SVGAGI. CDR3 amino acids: CASSPDSLGSEKLFF. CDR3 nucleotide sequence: TGTGCCAGCAGTCCGGACAGCCTAGGGAGTGAAAAACTGTTTTTT.

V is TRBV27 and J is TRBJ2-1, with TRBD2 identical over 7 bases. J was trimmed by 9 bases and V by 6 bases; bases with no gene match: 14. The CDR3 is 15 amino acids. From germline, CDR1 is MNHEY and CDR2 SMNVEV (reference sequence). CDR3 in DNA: TGTGCCAGCAGCTCCCTCGCGGGAGTTTTCGGTGAGCAGTTCTTC. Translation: CASSSLAGVFGEQFF.

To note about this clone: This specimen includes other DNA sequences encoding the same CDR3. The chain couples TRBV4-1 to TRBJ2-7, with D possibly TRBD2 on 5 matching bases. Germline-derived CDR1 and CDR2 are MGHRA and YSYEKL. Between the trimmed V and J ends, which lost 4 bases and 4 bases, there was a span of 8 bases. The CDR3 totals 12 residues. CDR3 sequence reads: CASSLRGYEQYF. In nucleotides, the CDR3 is TGCGCCAGCAGCCTCCGGGGTTACGAGCAGTACTTC.

The CDR3 nucleotides read TGTGCCAGCAGCTTACTCGCGCGGGACGAGCAGTACTTC. This codes for CASSLLARDEQYF. The chain uses TRBV7-8 and TRBJ2-7; D is perhaps TRBD2 (5 bases). The CDR3 loop spans 13 amino acids. V was pared by 2 bases and J by 5 bases, with 10 bases between. Germline assignment: CDR1 SGHVS and CDR2 FQNEAQ.

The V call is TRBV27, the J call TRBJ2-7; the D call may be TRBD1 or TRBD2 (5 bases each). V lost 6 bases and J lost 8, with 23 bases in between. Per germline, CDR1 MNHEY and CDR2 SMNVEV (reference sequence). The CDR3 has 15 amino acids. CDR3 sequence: CASSQSTGTFLKQYF. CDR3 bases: TGTGCCAGCAGCCAATCGACCGGGACCTTCTTAAAGCAGTACTTC.

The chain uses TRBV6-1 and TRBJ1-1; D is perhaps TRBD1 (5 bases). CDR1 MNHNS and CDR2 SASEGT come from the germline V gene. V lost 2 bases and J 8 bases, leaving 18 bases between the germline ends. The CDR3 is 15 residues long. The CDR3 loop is CASSEQWGGGIEAFF. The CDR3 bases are TGTGCCAGCAGTGAACAGTGGGGCGGGGGTATAGAAGCTTTCTTT.

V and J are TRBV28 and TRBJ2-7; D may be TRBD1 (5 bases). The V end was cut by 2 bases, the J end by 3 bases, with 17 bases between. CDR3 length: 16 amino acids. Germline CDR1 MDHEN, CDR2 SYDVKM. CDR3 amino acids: CASSLARTLAFYEQYF. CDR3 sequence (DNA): TGTGCCAGCAGTTTAGCGAGGACACTGGCCTTCTACGAGCAGTACTTC.

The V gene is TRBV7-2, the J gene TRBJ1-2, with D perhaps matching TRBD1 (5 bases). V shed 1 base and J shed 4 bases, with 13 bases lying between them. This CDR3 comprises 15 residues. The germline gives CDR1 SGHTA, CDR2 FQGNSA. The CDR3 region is CASSLDSGTAYGYTF. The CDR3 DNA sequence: TGTGCCAGCAGCTTAGACTCAGGGACCGCCTATGGCTACACCTTC. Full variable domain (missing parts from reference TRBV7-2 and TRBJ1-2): GAGVSQSPSNKVTEKGKDVELRCDPISGHTALYWYRQSLGQGLEFLIYFQGNSAPDKSGLPSDRFSAERTGGSVSTLTIQRTQQEDSAVYLCASSLDSGTAYGYTFGSGTRLTVV.

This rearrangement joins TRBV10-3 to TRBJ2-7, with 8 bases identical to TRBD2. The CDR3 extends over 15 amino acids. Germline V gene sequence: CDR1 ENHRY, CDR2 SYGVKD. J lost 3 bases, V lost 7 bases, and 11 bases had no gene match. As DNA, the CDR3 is TGTGCCATCACCCCATCCAGCGGGAGACTCTACGAGCAGTACTTC. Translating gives CAITPSSGRLYEQYF.

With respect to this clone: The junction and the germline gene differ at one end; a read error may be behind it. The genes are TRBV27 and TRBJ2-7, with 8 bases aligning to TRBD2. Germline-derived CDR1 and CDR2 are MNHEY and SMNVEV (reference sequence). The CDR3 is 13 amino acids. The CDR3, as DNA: TGTGCCACCAGTGAAGCGGGAGACTACGAGCAGTACTTC. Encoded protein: CATSEAGDYEQYF.

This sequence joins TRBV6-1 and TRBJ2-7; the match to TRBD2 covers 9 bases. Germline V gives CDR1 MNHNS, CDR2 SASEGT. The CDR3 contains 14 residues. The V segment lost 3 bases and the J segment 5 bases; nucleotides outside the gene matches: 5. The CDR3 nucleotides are TGTGCCAGCAGTGAGCGCGGGAGGGTCCACGAGCAGTACTTC. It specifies CASSERGRVHEQYF.

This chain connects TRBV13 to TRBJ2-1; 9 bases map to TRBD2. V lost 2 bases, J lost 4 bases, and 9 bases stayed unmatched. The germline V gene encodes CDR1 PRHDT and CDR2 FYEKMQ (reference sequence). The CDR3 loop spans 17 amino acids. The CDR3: CASSLRREGQTYNEQFF. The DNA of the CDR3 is TGTGCCAGCAGCTTAAGGCGGGAGGGCCAAACTTACAATGAGCAGTTCTTC. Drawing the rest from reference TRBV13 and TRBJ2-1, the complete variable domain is AAGVIQSPRHLIKEKRETATLKCYPIPRHDTVYWYQQGPGQDPQFLISFYEKMQSDKGSIPDRFSAQQFSDYHSELNMSSLELGDSALYFCASSLRREGQTYNEQFFGPGTRLTVL.

The CDR3 region is CAWALGPGNEQFF. CDR3 DNA sequence: TGTGCCTGGGCACTGGGCCCTGGCAATGAGCAGTTCTTC. The chain is built from TRBV30 and TRBJ2-1; D is ambiguous. The CDR3 runs to 13 residues. Per the germline V gene, CDR1 is GTSNPN and CDR2 is SVGIG (reference sequence). The V end lost 5 bases, the J end lost 6 bases, and 14 bases lay between the germline ends.

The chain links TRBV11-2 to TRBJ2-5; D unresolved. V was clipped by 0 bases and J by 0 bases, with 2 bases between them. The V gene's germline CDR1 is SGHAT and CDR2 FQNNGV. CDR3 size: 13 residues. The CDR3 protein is CASSLDYQETQYF. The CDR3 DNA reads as TGTGCCAGCAGCTTAGACTACCAAGAGACCCAGTACTTC.

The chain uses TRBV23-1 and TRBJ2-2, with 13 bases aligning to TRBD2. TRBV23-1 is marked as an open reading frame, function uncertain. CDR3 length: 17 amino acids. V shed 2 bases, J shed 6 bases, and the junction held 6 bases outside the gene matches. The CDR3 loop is CASSQPSGLAGAGELFF. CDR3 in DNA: TGCGCCAGCAGTCAACCTTCCGGACTAGCGGGAGCCGGGGAGCTGTTTTTT.

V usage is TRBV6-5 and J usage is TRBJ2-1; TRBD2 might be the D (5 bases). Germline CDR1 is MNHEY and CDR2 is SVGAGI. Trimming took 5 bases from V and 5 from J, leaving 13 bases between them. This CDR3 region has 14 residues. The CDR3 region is CASSERDINNEQFF. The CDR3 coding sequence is TGTGCCAGCAGTGAGAGGGATATAAACAATGAGCAGTTCTTC.

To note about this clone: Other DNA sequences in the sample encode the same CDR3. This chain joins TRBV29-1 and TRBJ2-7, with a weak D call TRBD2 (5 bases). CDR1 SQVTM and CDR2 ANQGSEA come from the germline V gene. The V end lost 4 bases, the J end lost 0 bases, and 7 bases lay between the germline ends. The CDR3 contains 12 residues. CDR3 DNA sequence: TGCAGCGTTGTAGGGAGCTCCTACGAGCAGTACTTC. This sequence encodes CSVVGSSYEQYF.

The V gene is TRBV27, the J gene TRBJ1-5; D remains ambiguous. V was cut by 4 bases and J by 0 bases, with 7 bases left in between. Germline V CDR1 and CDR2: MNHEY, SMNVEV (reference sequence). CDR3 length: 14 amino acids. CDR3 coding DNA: TGTGCCAGCAGTTCGGCTTATAGCAATCAGCCCCAGCATTTT. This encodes CASSSAYSNQPQHF.

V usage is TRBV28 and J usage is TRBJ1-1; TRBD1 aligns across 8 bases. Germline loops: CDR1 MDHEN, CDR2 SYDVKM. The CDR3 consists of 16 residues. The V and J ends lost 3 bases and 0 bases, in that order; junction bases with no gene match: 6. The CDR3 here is CASSFTGTGLNTEAFF. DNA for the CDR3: TGTGCCAGCAGTTTCACAGGGACAGGTTTGAACACTGAAGCTTTCTTT.

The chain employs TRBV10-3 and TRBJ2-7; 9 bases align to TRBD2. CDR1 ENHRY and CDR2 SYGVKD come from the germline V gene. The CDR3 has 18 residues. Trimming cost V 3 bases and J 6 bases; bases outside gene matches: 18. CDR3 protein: CAISDSTLAGDYRGEQYF. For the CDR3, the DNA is TGTGCCATCAGTGACTCGACATTAGCGGGAGATTATCGAGGCGAGCAGTACTTC.

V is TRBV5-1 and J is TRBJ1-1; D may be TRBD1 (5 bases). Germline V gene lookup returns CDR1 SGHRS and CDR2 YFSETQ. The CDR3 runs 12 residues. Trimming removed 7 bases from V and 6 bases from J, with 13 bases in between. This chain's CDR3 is CASRDLGPEAFF. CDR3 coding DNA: TGCGCCAGCCGAGACCTGGGGCCTGAAGCTTTCTTT.